The 32 T cell receptor beta chains below were found in one sample sequenced in a study of HIV-infected patients and healthy controls. Whole blood was used without fractionation, so all unsorted peripheral T cells were included. Around 450 ng RNA was reverse transcribed with alpha and beta constant-region primers. Separate chain-specific third strand synthesis with multiplexing indices produced the alpha and beta libraries. One entry per CDR3 protein, called by TCRdb with MiXCR from the 5' RACE reads. The sample yields approximately 12,000 distinct CDR3 sequences, roughly 9.5% seen once. The specimen was blood, collected before antiretroviral therapy. These receptors were taken from an adult with HIV infection. The donor label of this sample is uncertain.

This clonotype was observed many times. Compared with germline, one end of the junction differs, possibly owing to a read error. The J gene is TRBJ1-5, the V gene TRBV30, with unresolved D. The CDR3 totals 11 residues. Germline V CDR1 and CDR2: GTSNPN, SVGIG (reference sequence). The CDR3 protein is CAWSVGQAQHF. CDR3 coding DNA: TGTGCCTGGAGTGTTGGTCAGGCCCAGCATTTT.

The sample holds a few counts of this clonotype. This chain links TRBV5-1 with TRBJ2-5; D not resolved. The CDR3 totals 15 residues. V was pared by 0 bases and J by 2 bases, with 11 bases between. CDR1 and CDR2 from the germline V gene are SGHRS and YFSETQ. The CDR3, as DNA: TGCGCCAGCAGCTTGGGGCCAGGAGTTCAAGAGACCCAGTACTTC. Its translation is CASSLGPGVQETQYF. The full variable domain, its missing parts supplied by reference TRBV5-1 and TRBJ2-5, is KAGVTQTPRYLIKTRGQQVTLSCSPISGHRSVSWYQQTPGQGLQFLFEYFSETQRNKGNFPGRFSGRQFSNSRSEMNVSTLELGDSALYLCASSLGPGVQETQYFGPGTRLLVL.

Within the sample, this clonotype is large. This chain connects TRBV10-3 to TRBJ1-1, with D uncertain. The CDR3 runs 14 residues. From germline, CDR1 is ENHRY and CDR2 SYGVKD. Trimming shortened V by 3 bases and J by 1 base, and 9 bases separated the two germline ends. CDR3 loop: CAISDQDRNTEAFF. The CDR3 region has the DNA TGTGCCATCAGTGACCAGGATCGGAACACTGAAGCTTTCTTT.

Points on this clonotype: The germline gene is not matched at one end of the junction; a read error may be the cause. This chain joins TRBV20-1 and TRBJ2-3, with 7 bases fitting TRBD2. The CDR3 extends over 14 amino acids. CDR1 and CDR2 (germline): DFQATT, SNEGSKA (reference sequence). The CDR3 DNA reads as TGCAGTACTAGATACGGACTAGTGGAAGATACGCAGTATTTT. This sequence encodes CSTRYGLVEDTQYF.

There are many counts of this clonotype. The chain links TRBV29-1 to TRBJ1-2, with D maybe TRBD1 (5 bases). The CDR3 length is 13 residues. V lost 6 bases and J 3 bases, leaving 14 bases between the germline ends. Per germline, CDR1 SQVTM and CDR2 ANQGSEA. The CDR3 sequence: CSVPGLGHYGYTF. In DNA, the CDR3 is TGCAGCGTACCGGGACTCGGGCACTATGGCTACACCTTC.

This clonotype was seen at least ten times. The chain combines TRBV20-1 with TRBJ2-7, with TRBD2 identical over 11 bases. Germline CDR1 DFQATT, CDR2 SNEGSKA (reference sequence). V lost 2 bases, J lost 12 bases, and 9 bases stayed unmatched. The CDR3 is 13 amino acids. CDR3 in DNA: TGCAGTGCTAGATCAAAAGTAGCGGGAGGGCCGTACTTC. Translated: CSARSKVAGGPYF.

This clonotype is judged large. The J gene is TRBJ1-1, the V gene TRBV7-6, with D unresolved. Germline V CDR1 and CDR2: SGHVS, FNYEAQ. The CDR3 has 12 amino acids. Between the trimmed V and J ends, which lost 4 bases and 8 bases, there was a span of 11 bases. Here the CDR3 DNA reads TGTGCCAGCAGCTATATCGGACGCGAAGCTTTCTTT. This translates into CASSYIGREAFF. Supplemented by reference TRBV7-6 and TRBJ1-1, the full variable domain reads GAGVSQSPRYKVTKRGQDVALRCDPISGHVSLYWYRQALGQGPEFLTYFNYEAQQDKSGLPNDRFSAERPEGSISTLTIQRTEQRDSAMYRCASSYIGREAFFGQGTRLTVV.

This clonotype was observed many times. The chain uses TRBV25-1 and TRBJ2-1; 9 nucleotides match TRBD2. Germline V CDR1 and CDR2: MGHDK, SYGVNS. Trimming took 5 bases from V and 6 from J; bases not matched to a gene: 5. This CDR3 has 14 residues. The chain's CDR3 is CASSLAGDRNEQFF. The CDR3, as DNA: TGTGCCAGCAGTTTAGCGGGGGACCGCAATGAGCAGTTCTTC.

This clonotype was seen repeatedly, ten times or more. The J gene is TRBJ2-2, the V gene TRBV6-5; TRBD2 agrees at 7 bases. Per germline, CDR1 MNHEY and CDR2 SVGAGI. Germline trimming cut 0 bases from V and 2 bases from J; bases unmatched to any gene: 3. The CDR3 spans 16 residues. The CDR3 region is CASSYSASGNTGELFF. The DNA for the CDR3 is TGTGCCAGCAGTTACTCGGCTAGCGGTAACACCGGGGAGCTGTTTTTT.

This clonotype is termed medium-sized (0.01 to 0.1%). This rearrangement joins TRBV12-3 or TRBV12-4 to TRBJ1-1; D gene unclear. The CDR3 is 14 residues long. Trimming left V 6 bases short and J 3 bases short, with 14 bases between. CDR3 coding DNA: TGTGCCAGCAGGGTGATGAACGGGTACACTGAAGCTTTCTTT. Amino acid sequence: CASRVMNGYTEAFF.

The sample holds many counts of this clonotype. The chain combines TRBV7-2 with TRBJ2-5; D remains ambiguous. Trimming took 4 bases from V and 2 from J, leaving 11 bases between them. Looked up from germline, CDR1 is SGHTA and CDR2 is FQGNSA. CDR3 size: 14 residues. CDR3: CASSSSYTQETQYF. In nucleotides, the CDR3 is TGTGCCAGCAGCTCATCCTATACTCAAGAGACCCAGTACTTC.

This clonotype appeared many times. CDR3 residues: CASSPPSVGLVTNNDWQFF. The CDR3 nucleotides read TGTGCCAGCTCACCACCGAGTGTGGGACTAGTGACTAACAATGATTGGCAGTTCTTC. The gene calls are TRBV18 and TRBJ2-1; 8 positions match TRBD2. CDR3 length: 19 amino acids. Trimming removed 0 bases from V and 12 bases from J; junction bases left unmatched: 22. Germline CDR1 KGHSH, CDR2 LQKENI.

Relative to its sample, this clonotype is medium-sized (0.01 to 0.1%). The CDR3 bases are TGTGCCAGCAGCTTGGTAGCGGGAGCAGATACGCAGTATTTT. Protein product: CASSLVAGADTQYF. V usage is TRBV5-7 and J usage is TRBJ2-3; 9 bases match TRBD2. TRBV5-7 falls under the ORF class, with uncertain function. CDR3 length equals 14 residues. With 0 bases clipped from V and 4 bases from J, the junction kept 0 bases outside the gene matches.

This clonotype was counted only a few times. The V call is TRBV11-2, the J call TRBJ2-3; 8 bases match TRBD2. CDR3 size: 17 residues. V shed 4 bases, J shed 3 bases, and the junction held 12 bases outside the gene matches. Germline assignment: CDR1 SGHAT and CDR2 FQNNGV. The CDR3 DNA reads as TGTGCCAGCAGCTCCGTCGCGGGGGGCTTAGCTACAGATACGCAGTATTTT. This codes for CASSSVAGGLATDTQYF.

This clonotype turned up a few times. CDR3 DNA: TGTGCCACCAGTGACCGAGCGGGGGGGCCCACAGATACGCAGTATTTT. This encodes CATSDRAGGPTDTQYF. The rearrangement uses TRBV24-1 and TRBJ2-3, with 10 bases that match TRBD2. The CDR3 extends over 16 amino acids. The trim removed 4 bases at V and 2 bases at J, leaving 5 bases unmatched. Looked up from germline, CDR1 is KGHDR and CDR2 is SFDVKD.

This clonotype was detected only a few times. The chain recombines TRBV6-5 with TRBJ2-5; D gene ambiguous. The germline V and J ends were trimmed by 0 bases and 2 bases, with 7 bases remaining between them. This CDR3 has 14 residues. Looked up from germline, CDR1 is MNHEY and CDR2 is SVGAGI. CDR3 amino acids: CASSYSSFQETQYF. The CDR3 DNA reads as TGTGCCAGCAGTTACTCTTCCTTTCAAGAGACCCAGTACTTC.

This clonotype was counted ten times or more. V is TRBV12-3 or TRBV12-4 and J is TRBJ2-5, with D unclear. CDR3 size: 15 residues. The V end was cut by 6 bases, the J end by 5 bases, with 19 bases between. This chain's CDR3 is CASSKTLGDGETQYF. CDR3 bases: TGTGCCAGCAGCAAAACTCTGGGTGATGGTGAGACCCAGTACTTC.

By sample fraction, this clonotype is medium-sized. The V call is TRBV11-2, the J call TRBJ1-4, with D maybe TRBD1 (6 bases). The CDR3 covers 14 residues. V was pared by 4 bases and J by 3 bases, with 9 bases between. Germline lookup yields CDR1 SGHAT and CDR2 FQNNGV. The CDR3 sequence is CASSYGQSNEKLFF. In DNA, the CDR3 is TGTGCCAGCAGCTATGGACAGTCTAATGAAAAACTGTTTTTT.

Many counts were recorded for this clonotype. The chain recombines TRBV25-1 with TRBJ2-7; weak D call: TRBD1 (7 bases). The CDR3 is 14 residues long. Per the germline V gene, CDR1 is MGHDK and CDR2 is SYGVNS. Trimming stripped 8 bases from V and 2 bases from J, with 16 bases between. CDR3 sequence (DNA): TGTGCCAGCGGAGGCAGGGGGGACCCCTACGAGCAGTACTTC. As protein: CASGGRGDPYEQYF.

This clonotype was found many times. This rearrangement joins TRBV10-3 to TRBJ2-1, with D perhaps being TRBD1 or TRBD2 (7 bases each). The CDR3 covers 14 residues. Per germline, CDR1 ENHRY and CDR2 SYGVKD. V lost 6 bases and J lost 5, with 14 bases in between. The chain's CDR3 is CAIRAGTDNNEQFF. DNA for the CDR3: TGTGCCATCAGAGCGGGGACAGATAACAATGAGCAGTTCTTC.

This clonotype was found many times. This chain joins TRBV12-3 or TRBV12-4 and TRBJ2-1; a possible D gene is TRBD1 (7 bases). The CDR3 has 15 amino acids. V gave up 5 bases and J gave up 3 bases, with 14 bases separating them. The CDR3 DNA reads as TGTGCCAGCAGTCCACAGGGGAGGAGCTACAATGAGCAGTTCTTC. This translates into CASSPQGRSYNEQFF.

A few counts support this clonotype. The rearrangement uses TRBV6-2 or TRBV6-3 and TRBJ2-5; 7 positions agree with TRBD2. CDR3 length equals 14 residues. J gave up 9 bases and V 2 bases, and 9 bases lay outside the gene matches. Germline lookup yields CDR1 MNHEY and CDR2 SVGEGT. The CDR3 sequence is CASSYSGASMAQYF. CDR3 DNA sequence: TGTGCCAGCAGTTACAGCGGGGCCTCAATGGCCCAGTACTTC.

This clonotype has ten or more counts. The chain combines TRBV10-2 with TRBJ2-7; D may be TRBD1 or TRBD2 (5 bases each). The V gene lost 8 bases and the J gene lost 4 bases, with 15 bases spanning the gap. The length of the CDR3 is 13 residues. Germline CDR1 is WSHSY and CDR2 is SAAADI. CDR3: CASSRDENYEQYF. CDR3 coding DNA: TGCGCCAGCTCCCGGGACGAAAATTACGAGCAGTACTTC.

This clonotype showed up many times. This chain joins TRBV20-1 and TRBJ1-6; the match to TRBD1 covers 12 bases. V was pared by 1 base and J by 9 bases, with 7 bases of the junction left unmatched. Germline CDR1 is DFQATT and CDR2 is SNEGSKA (reference sequence). This CDR3 contains 16 residues. The CDR3 sequence is CSARAGTGGAGSPLHF. The CDR3 region has the DNA TGCAGTGCTAGAGCCGGGACAGGGGGCGCCGGTTCACCCCTCCACTTT.

J is TRBJ1-5 and V is TRBV30; D remains unclear. Germline loops: CDR1 GTSNPN, CDR2 SVGIG (reference sequence). V was trimmed by 2 bases and J by 0 bases, leaving 5 bases between them. The CDR3 sequence is 13 residues long. The CDR3 is CAWSRGSNQPQHF. The DNA for the CDR3 is TGTGCCTGGAGTCGGGGTAGCAATCAGCCCCAGCATTTT.

This clonotype showed up just a few times. The chain combines TRBV5-1 with TRBJ2-7; maybe TRBD2 (5 bases). Germline CDR1 and CDR2: SGHRS and YFSETQ. This CDR3 is 15 amino acids long. Between the trimmed V and J ends, which lost 4 bases and 0 bases, there was a span of 14 bases. CDR3 sequence reads: CASSPSGVSSYEQYF. The CDR3 DNA sequence: TGCGCCAGCAGCCCCAGCGGCGTCAGCTCCTACGAGCAGTACTTC.

This sequence joins TRBV23-1 and TRBJ2-7; D ambiguous. TRBV23-1 is labeled an ORF, and its function is uncertain. This CDR3 comprises 11 residues. V was shortened by 3 bases and J by 7 bases, with 7 bases between the two germline ends. CDR3 nucleotides: TGCGCCAGCAGTCATGTATGGGAGCAGTACTTC. Protein product: CASSHVWEQYF.

This clonotype was picked up one time. The rearrangement uses TRBV15 and TRBJ2-7; 9 bases fit TRBD1. Germline V CDR1 and CDR2: LNHNV, YYDKDF (reference sequence). V lost 3 bases to trimming and J lost 2 bases; unmatched junction nucleotides: 2. CDR3 size: 14 residues. CDR3 in amino acids: CATSRDRGTYEQYF. The CDR3 DNA is TGTGCCACCAGCAGGGACAGGGGCACCTACGAGCAGTACTTC.

This clonotype was seen many times. The rearrangement uses TRBV7-2 and TRBJ2-5; the match to TRBD2 covers 9 bases. There are 15 residues in the CDR3. The J segment lost 4 bases and the V segment lost 1 base, leaving 4 bases of the junction unmatched. Germline CDR1 reads SGHTA; CDR2 reads FQGNSA. CDR3 nucleotides: TGTGCCAGCAGCTTAGGTAGCGGGAGTGGAGAGACCCAGTACTTC. Translating gives CASSLGSGSGETQYF.

This clonotype has at least ten counts. This chain joins TRBV5-6 and TRBJ1-2; 7 nucleotides line up with TRBD1. The V gene end was trimmed by 1 base and the J gene end by 6 bases; junction bases not matched to a gene: 6. The CDR3 length is 14 residues. CDR1 and CDR2 (germline): SGHDT, YYEEEE. The CDR3 here is CASSLIGTVNGYTF. CDR3 in DNA: TGTGCCAGCAGCTTGATAGGGACAGTCAATGGCTACACCTTC.

This clonotype was detected ten times or more. This chain joins TRBV9 and TRBJ1-1, with unresolved D. Germline loops: CDR1 SGDLS, CDR2 YYNGEE. Trimming left V 0 bases short and J 1 base short, with 13 bases between. CDR3 length equals 16 residues. This CDR3 reads CASSVAADHKNTEAFF. Written as DNA, the CDR3 is TGTGCCAGCAGCGTAGCGGCAGATCATAAGAACACTGAAGCTTTCTTT.

There are many counts of this clonotype. The V and J genes are TRBV24-1 and TRBJ2-3, with 11 bases fitting TRBD2. J gave up 6 bases and V 5 bases, and 9 bases lay outside the gene matches. Looked up from germline, CDR1 is KGHDR and CDR2 is SFDVKD. CDR3 size: 16 residues. In nucleotides, the CDR3 is TGTGCCACCAGTGGTCCTGGGACTAGCGGAGGGGATACGCAGTATTTT. It codes for CATSGPGTSGGDTQYF.